The T cell receptor (beta chain) described here comes from a study of blood T cell repertoires in COVID-19. Study context: In each case, the material was cDNA or gDNA derived from T cells, B-cell-depleted T cells, or PBMCs.

Seattle enrolled patients during active infection and tracked them longitudinally. Sequenced by immunoSEQ multiplex PCR; TCRdb stores in-frame clones only, minus some. The data contain about 370,000 clones, about 90% of them singletons. This clone is a singleton in its sample. The junction had 7 bases not matched to a gene; V was cut back by 6 bases and J by 3 bases. The CDR3 has 17 amino acids. The germline V gene encodes CDR1 MNHEY and CDR2 SMNVEV (reference sequence). The chain carries TRBV27 and TRBJ2-1, with 14 bases lining up with TRBD2. The specimen sequenced was peripheral blood. The source of this sequence is a woman between 25 and 40 years old with COVID-19, enrolled during active disease. This CDR3 is CASSSRTSGRSYNEQFF. The CDR3 DNA sequence: TGTGCCAGCAGCTCTCGGACTAGCGGGAGGAGCTACAATGAGCAGTTCTTC.